These 2 T cell receptor beta chains came from one sample sequenced in a study of blood T cell repertoires in COVID-19. The method was immunoSEQ multiplex PCR; TCRdb's version includes in-frame clones alone and lacks a portion of them. This table holds under 450,000 clones, approximately 90% found once. The sample was PBMCs or T cells enriched from blood (not recorded which). Every receptor here comes from a woman between 35 and 50 years old who had been exposed to COVID-19.

The V gene is TRBV7-2, the J gene TRBJ2-6, with 7 positions matching TRBD1. The length of the CDR3 is 17 residues. The germline V gene has CDR1 SGHTA and CDR2 FQGNSA. V gave up 2 bases and J gave up 1 base; unmatched junction bases: 5. The CDR3 coding sequence is TGTGCCAGCAGCTTACGGACAGGCCGATCTGGGGCCAACGTCCTGACTTTC. Translating it yields CASSLRTGRSGANVLTF.

This chain connects TRBV5-6 to TRBJ1-6; D unresolved. V was cut by 0 bases and J by 6 bases, with 13 bases left in between. The germline gives CDR1 SGHDT, CDR2 YYEEEE. This CDR3 has 16 residues. The CDR3 protein is CASSLVSQRGNSPLHF. CDR3 sequence (DNA): TGTGCCAGCAGCTTGGTATCCCAAAGAGGTAATTCACCCCTCCACTTT.